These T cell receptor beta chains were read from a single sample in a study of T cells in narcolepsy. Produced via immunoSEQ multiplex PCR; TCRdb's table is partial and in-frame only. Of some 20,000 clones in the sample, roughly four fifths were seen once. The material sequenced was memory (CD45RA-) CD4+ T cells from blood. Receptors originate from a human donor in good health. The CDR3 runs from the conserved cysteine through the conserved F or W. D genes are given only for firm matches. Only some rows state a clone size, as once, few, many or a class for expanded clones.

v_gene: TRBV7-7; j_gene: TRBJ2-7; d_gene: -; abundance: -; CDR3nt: TGTGCTAGCAGCTTCAGTGGGACGCACGAGCAGTACTTC; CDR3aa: CASSFSGTHEQYF
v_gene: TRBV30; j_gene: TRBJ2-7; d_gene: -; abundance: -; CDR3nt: TGTGCCTGGAGTAAGGCGGGCTACGAGCAGTACTTC; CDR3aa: CAWSKAGYEQYF
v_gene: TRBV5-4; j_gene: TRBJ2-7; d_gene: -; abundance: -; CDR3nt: TGTGCCAGCAGCTTTTGGGACTCCTCCTACGAGCAGTACTTC; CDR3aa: CASSFWDSSYEQYF
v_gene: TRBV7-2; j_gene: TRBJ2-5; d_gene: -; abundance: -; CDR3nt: TGTGCCAGCAGTCGGGGGGAGACCCAGTACTTC; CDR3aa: CASSRGETQYF
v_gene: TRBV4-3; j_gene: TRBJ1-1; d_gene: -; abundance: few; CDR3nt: TGCGCCAGCAGCCTGAGGGCGAGCACTGAAGCTTTCTTT; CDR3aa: CASSLRASTEAFF
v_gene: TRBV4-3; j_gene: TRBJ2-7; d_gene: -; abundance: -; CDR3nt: TGCGCCAGCAGCCTCCGAAGAGAACCACTCTACGAGCAGTACTTC; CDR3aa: CASSLRREPLYEQYF
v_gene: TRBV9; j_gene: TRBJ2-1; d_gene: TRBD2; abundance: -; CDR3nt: TGTGCCAGCAGCTCTGGACTAGCGGGGGGTCCAAACTACAATGAGCAGTTCTTC; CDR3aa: CASSSGLAGGPNYNEQFF
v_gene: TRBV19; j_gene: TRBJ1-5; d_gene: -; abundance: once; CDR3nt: TGTGCCAGTAGTAGATTAGGGGGAAACAATCAGCCCCAGCATTTT; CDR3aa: CASSRLGGNNQPQHF
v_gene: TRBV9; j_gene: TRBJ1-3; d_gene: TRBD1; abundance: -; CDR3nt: TGTGCCAGCAGCGACAGGGGGTCTTACTCTGGAAACACCATATATTTT; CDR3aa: CASSDRGSYSGNTIYF
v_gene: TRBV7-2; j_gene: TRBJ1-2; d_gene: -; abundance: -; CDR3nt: TGTGCCAGCAGCTTAGCTGGGTCCTATGGCTACACCTTC; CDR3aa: CASSLAGSYGYTF
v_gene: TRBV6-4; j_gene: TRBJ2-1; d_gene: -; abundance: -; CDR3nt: TGTGCCAGCTTGGGGTCACAGAGATACAATGAGCAGTTCTTC; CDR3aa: CASLGSQRYNEQFF
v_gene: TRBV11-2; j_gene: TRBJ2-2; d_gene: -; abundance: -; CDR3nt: TGTGCCAGCAGCTCCAGTCGGACCGGGGAGCTGTTTTTT; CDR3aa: CASSSSRTGELFF
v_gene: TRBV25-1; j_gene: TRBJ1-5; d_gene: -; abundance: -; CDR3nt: TGTGCCAGCAGTGAGCCAGGAAACCAGCCCCAGCATTTT; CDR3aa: CASSEPGNQPQHF
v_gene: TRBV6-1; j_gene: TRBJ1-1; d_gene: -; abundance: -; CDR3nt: TGTGCCAGCAGAGTAACAGGGTTAGCTTTCTTT; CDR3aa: CASRVTGLAFF
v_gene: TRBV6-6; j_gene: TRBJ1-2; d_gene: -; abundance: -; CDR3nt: TGTGCCAGCAGCTACGATTCTAAGAACTATGGCTACACCTTC; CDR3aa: CASSYDSKNYGYTF
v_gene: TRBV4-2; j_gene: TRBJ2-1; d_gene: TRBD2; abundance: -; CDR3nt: TGTGCCAGCAGCCAAGATCAACTAGCGGGGTTCAATGAGCAGTTCTTC; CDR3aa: CASSQDQLAGFNEQFF
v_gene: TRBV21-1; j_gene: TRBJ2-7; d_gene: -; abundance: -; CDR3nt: TGTGCCAGCAGCTCTAAGAGGGGGTACGAGCAGTACTTC; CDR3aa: CASSSKRGYEQYF
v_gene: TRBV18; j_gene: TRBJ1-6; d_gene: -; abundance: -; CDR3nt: TGTGCCAGCTCACCTACGGACCTATCACCCCTCCACTTT; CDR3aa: CASSPTDLSPLHF
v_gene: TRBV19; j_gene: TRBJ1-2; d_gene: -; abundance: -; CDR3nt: TGTGCCAGTAGTGCAGGGCGAGCTAACTATGGCTACACCTTC; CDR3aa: CASSAGRANYGYTF
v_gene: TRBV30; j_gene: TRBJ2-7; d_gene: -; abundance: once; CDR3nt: TGTGCCTGGGAGCGAGGGCTGCCCTACGAGCAGTACTTC; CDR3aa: CAWERGLPYEQYF
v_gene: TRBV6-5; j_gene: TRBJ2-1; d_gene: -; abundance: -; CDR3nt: TGTGCCAGCAGGAGGGGCGGTTATGAGCAGTTCTTC; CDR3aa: CASRRGGYEQFF
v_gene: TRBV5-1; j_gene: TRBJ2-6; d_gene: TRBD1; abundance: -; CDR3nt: TGCGCCAGCAGCGAAAGGACAGGGGTAAAGGCTGGGGCCAACGTCCTGACTTTC; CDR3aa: CASSERTGVKAGANVLTF
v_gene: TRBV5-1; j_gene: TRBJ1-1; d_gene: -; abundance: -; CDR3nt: TGCGCCAGCAGTTCGGACATCAACACTGAAGCTTTCTTT; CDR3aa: CASSSDINTEAFF
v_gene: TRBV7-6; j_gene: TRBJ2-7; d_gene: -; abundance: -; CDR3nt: TGTGCCACTGCACGGGGGAGCTCCTACGAGCAGTACTTC; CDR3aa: CATARGSSYEQYF
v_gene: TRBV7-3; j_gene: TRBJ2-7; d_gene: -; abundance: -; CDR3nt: TGTGCCAGCAGCCCCCCTGGGGCCCGGGACGAGCAGTACTTC; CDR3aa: CASSPPGARDEQYF
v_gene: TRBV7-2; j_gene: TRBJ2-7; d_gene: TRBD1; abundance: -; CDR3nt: TGTGCCAGCAGTCCGGACAGGGGTGCCTACGAGCAGTACTTC; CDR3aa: CASSPDRGAYEQYF
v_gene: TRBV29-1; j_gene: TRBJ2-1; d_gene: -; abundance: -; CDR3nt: TGCAGCACCGAGGGGGAGTTCTTC; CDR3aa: CSTEGEFF
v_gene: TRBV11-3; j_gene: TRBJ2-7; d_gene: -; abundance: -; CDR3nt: TGTGCCAGCAGCTTAGAGAGCAGGGGCGAGCAGTACTTC; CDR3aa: CASSLESRGEQYF
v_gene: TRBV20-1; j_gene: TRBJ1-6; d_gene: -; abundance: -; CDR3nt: TGCAGTGCTAGGGACGGGTCACCCCTCCACTTT; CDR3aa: CSARDGSPLHF
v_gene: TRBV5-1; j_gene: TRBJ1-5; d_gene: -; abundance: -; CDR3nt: TGCGCCAGCAGCCCGGAGAGTAATCAGCCCCAGCATTTT; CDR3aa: CASSPESNQPQHF
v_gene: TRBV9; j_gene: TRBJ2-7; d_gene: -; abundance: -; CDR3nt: TGTGCCAGCAGCTACGGTCCGGGAGAGGGGGCGTCCTACGAGCAGTACTTC; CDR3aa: CASSYGPGEGASYEQYF
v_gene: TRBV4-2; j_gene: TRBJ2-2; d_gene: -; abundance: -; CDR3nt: TGTGCTTACCGAGGCGCGAACACCGGGGAGCTGTTTTTT; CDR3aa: CAYRGANTGELFF
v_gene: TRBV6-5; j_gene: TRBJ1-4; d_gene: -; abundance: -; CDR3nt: TGTGCCAGCAGCCCCGCCGGAGGGTTGGGACTGTTTTTT; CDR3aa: CASSPAGGLGLFF
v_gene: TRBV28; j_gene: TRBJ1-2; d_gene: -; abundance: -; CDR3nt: TGTGCCAGCAGTTCTCAGGGTTATGGCTACACCTTC; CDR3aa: CASSSQGYGYTF
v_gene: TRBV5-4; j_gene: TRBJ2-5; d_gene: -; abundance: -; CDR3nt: TGTGCCAGCAGCTTGGGGTCGCGCGGGGAGGCCCAGTACTTC; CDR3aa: CASSLGSRGEAQYF
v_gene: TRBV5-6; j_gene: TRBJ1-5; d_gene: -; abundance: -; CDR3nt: TGTGCCAGCAGCTTCCTGGGGCAGCCCCAGCATTTT; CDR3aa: CASSFLGQPQHF